This record concerns one T cell receptor (beta chain) sequence. Sequenced by immunoSEQ multiplex PCR; TCRdb stores in-frame clones only, minus some. The sample consists of 100,000 to 150,000 clones, 80% to 95% of them appearing once. The entry originates in a study of control samples from healthy donors and cancer patients. CDR1 and CDR2 from the germline V gene are SNHLY and FYNNEI. This CDR3 contains 14 residues. Deletions cut 7 bases from V and 1 base from J, with 12 bases between. Sequenced input: PBMCs. The receptor was isolated from a man at least 80 years old with head and neck cancer. This rearrangement joins TRBV2 to TRBJ2-3, with a tentative D call TRBD2 (5 bases). In nucleotides, the CDR3 is TGTGCCAGCATGCGGGCGGAGGGCACAGATACGCAGTATTTT. It encodes CASMRAEGTDTQYF.